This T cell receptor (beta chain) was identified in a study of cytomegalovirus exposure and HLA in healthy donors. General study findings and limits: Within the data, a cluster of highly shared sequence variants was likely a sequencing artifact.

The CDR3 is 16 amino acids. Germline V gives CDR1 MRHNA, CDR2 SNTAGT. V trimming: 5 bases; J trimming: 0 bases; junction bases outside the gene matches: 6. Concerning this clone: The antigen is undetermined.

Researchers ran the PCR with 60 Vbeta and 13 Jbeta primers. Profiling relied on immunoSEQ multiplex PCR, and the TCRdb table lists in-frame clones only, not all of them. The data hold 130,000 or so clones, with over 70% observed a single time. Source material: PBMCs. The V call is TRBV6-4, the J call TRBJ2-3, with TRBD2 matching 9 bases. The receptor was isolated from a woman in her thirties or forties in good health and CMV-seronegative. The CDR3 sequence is CASSREAGGSTDTQYF. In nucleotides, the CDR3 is TGTGCCAGCAGTCGAGAAGCGGGGGGCAGCACAGATACGCAGTATTTT.